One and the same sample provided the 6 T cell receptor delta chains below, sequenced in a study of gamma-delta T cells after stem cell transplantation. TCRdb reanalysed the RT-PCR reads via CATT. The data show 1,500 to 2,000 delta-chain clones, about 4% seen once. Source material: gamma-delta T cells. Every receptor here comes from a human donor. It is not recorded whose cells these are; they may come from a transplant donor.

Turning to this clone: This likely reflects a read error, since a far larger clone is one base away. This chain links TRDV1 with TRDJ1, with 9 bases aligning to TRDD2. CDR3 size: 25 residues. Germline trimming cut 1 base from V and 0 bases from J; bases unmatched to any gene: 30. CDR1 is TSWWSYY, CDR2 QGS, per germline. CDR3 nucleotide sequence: TGTGCTCTTGGGGAACCGCGACGAACAAGGCCTTCCTACGCGCCTTCCAGGGGAGACACCGATAAACTCATCTTT. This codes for CALGEPRRTRPSYAPSRGDTDKLIF.

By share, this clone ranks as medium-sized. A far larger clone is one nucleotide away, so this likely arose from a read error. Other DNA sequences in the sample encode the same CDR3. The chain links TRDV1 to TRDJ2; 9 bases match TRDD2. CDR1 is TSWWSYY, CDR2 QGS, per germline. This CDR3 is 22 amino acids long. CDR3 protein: CALGDPGPFLPWGPNFTAQLFF. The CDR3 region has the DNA TGTGCTCTTGGGGACCCCGGCCCCTTCCTACCCTGGGGGCCCAATTTTACAGCACAGCTCTTCTTT.

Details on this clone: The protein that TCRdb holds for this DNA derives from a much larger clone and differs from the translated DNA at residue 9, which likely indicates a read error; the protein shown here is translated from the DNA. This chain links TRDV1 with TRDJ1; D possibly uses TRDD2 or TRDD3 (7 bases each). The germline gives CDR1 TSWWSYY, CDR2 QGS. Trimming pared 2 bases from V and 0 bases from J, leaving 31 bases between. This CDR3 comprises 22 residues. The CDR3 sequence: CALGESQFPFLLWGEYTDKLIF. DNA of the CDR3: TGTGCTCTTGGGGAATCCCAATTCCCTTTCCTACTCTGGGGGGAGTACACCGATAAACTCATCTTT.

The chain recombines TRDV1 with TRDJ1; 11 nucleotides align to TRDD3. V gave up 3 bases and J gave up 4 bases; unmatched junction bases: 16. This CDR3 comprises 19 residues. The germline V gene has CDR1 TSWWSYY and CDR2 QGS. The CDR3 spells CALGEPPFLETGGYDKLIF. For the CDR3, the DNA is TGTGCTCTTGGGGAGCCACCCTTCCTAGAGACTGGGGGATACGATAAACTCATCTTT.

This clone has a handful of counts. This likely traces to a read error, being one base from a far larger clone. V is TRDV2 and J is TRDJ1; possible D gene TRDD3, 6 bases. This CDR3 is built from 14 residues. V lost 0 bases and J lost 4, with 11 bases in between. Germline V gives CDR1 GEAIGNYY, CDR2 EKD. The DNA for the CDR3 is TGTGCCTGTGACACCATGGGGGGCAGCGATAAACTCATCTTT. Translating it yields CACDTMGGSDKLIF.

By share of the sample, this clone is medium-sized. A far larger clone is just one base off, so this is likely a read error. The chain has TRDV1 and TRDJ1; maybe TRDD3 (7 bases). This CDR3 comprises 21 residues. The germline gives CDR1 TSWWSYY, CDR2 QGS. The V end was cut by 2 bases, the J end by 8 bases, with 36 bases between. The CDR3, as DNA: TGTGCTCTTGGGGAAACTGTCCTCCTACTTCCACTGGGGTCTACCTGGGGCAAACTCATCTTT. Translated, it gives CALGETVLLLPLGSTWGKLIF.